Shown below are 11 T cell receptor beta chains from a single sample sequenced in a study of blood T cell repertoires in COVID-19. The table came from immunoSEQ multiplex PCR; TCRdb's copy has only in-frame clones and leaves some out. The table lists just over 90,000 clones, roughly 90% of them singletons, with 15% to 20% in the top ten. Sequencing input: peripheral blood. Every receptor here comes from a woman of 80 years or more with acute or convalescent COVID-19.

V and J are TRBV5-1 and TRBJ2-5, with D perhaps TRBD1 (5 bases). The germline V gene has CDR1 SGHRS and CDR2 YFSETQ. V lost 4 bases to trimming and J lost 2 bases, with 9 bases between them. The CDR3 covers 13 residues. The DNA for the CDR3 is TGCGCCAGCAGCAGAGACAGTCAAGAGACCCAGTACTTC. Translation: CASSRDSQETQYF.

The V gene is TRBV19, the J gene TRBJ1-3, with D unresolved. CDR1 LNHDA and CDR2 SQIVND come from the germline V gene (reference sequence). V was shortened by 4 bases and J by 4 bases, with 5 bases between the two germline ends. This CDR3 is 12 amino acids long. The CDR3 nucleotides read TGTGCCAGTAGTAGTGGCGGAAACACCATATATTTT. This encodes CASSSGGNTIYF.

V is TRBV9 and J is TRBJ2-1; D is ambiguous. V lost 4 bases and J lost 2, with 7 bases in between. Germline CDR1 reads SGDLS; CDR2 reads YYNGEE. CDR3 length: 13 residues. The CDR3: CASSMSAYNEQFF. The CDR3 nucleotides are TGTGCCAGCAGCATGTCAGCCTACAATGAGCAGTTCTTC.

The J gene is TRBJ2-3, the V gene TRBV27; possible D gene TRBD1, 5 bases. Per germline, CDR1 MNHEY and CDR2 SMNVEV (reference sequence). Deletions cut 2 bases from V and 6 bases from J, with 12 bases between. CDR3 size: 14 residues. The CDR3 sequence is CASSLRQGSDTQYF. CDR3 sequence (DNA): TGTGCCAGCAGTTTACGTCAGGGATCGGATACGCAGTATTTT.

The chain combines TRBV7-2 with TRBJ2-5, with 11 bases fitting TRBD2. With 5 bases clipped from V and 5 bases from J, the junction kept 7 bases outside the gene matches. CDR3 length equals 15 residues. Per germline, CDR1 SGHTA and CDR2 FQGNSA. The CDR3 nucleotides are TGTGCCAGCAGCCTATTAGCGGGGGGGCAGGAGACCCAGTACTTC. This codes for CASSLLAGGQETQYF.

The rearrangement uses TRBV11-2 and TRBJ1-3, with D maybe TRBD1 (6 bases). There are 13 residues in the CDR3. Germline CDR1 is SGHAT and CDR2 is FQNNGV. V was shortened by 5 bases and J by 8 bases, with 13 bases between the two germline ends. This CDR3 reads CASSLAGADTIYF. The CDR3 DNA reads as TGTGCCAGCAGCCTGGCGGGGGCAGACACCATATATTTT.

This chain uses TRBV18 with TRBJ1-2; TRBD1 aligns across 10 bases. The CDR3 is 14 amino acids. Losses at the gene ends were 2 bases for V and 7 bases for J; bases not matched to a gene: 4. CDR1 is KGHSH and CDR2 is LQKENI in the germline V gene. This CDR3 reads CASSPSGTGVGYTF. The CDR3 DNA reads TGTGCCAGCTCACCATCCGGGACAGGGGTTGGCTACACCTTC. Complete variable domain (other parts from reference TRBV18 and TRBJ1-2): NAGVMQNPRHLVRRRGQEARLRCSPMKGHSHVYWYRQLPEEGLKFMVYLQKENIIDESGMPKERFSAEFPKEGPSILRIQQVVRGDSAAYFCASSPSGTGVGYTFGSGTRLTVV.

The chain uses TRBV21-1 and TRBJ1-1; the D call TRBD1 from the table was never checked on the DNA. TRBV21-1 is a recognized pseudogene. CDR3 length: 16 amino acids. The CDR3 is CASSPTPNPRGTEAFF. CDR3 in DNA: TGTGCCAGCAGCCCCACGCCCAACCCTAGGGGCACTGAAGCTTTCTTT.

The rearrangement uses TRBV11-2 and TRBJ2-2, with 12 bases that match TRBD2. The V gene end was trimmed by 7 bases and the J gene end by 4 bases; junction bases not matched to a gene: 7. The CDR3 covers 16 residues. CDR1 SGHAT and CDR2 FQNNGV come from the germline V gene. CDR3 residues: CASTQLAGGGTGELFF. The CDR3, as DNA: TGTGCCAGCACCCAACTAGCGGGGGGCGGCACCGGGGAGCTGTTTTTT. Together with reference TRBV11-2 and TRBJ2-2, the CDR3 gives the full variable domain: EAGVAQSPRYKIIEKRQSVAFWCNPISGHATLYWYQQILGQGPKLLIQFQNNGVVDDSQLPKDRFSAERLKGVDSTLKIQPAKLEDSAVYLCASTQLAGGGTGELFFGEGSRLTVL.

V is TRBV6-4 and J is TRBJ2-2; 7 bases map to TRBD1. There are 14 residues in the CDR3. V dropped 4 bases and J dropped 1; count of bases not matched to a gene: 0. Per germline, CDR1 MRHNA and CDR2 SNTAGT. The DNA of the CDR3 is TGTGCCAGCAGTGGGACAGGGAACACCGGGGAGCTGTTTTTT. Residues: CASSGTGNTGELFF.

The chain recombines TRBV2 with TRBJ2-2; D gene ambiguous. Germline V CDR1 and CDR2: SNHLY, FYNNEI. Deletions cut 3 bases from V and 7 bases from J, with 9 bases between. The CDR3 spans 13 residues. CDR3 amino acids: CASSDFQFGELFF. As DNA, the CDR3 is TGTGCCAGCAGTGATTTTCAGTTCGGGGAGCTGTTTTTT. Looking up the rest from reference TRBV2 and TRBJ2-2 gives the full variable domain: EPEVTQTPSHQVTQMGQEVILRCVPISNHLYFYWYRQILGQKVEFLVSFYNNEISEKSEIFDDQFSVERPDGSNFTLKIRSTKLEDSAMYFCASSDFQFGELFFGEGSRLTVL.